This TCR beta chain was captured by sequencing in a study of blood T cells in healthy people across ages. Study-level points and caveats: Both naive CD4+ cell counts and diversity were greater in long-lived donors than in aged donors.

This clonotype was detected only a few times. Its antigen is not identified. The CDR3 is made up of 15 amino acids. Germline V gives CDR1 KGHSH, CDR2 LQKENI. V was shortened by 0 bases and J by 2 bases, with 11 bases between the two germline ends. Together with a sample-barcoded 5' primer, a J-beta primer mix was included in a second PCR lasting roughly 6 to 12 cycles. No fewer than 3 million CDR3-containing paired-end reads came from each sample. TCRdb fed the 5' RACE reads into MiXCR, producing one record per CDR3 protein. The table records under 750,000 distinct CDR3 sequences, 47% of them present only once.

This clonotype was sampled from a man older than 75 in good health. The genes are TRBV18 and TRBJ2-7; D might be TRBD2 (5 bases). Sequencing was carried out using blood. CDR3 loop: CASSPPNGEAYEQYF. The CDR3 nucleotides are TGTGCCAGCTCACCACCGAACGGGGAAGCCTACGAGCAGTACTTC.